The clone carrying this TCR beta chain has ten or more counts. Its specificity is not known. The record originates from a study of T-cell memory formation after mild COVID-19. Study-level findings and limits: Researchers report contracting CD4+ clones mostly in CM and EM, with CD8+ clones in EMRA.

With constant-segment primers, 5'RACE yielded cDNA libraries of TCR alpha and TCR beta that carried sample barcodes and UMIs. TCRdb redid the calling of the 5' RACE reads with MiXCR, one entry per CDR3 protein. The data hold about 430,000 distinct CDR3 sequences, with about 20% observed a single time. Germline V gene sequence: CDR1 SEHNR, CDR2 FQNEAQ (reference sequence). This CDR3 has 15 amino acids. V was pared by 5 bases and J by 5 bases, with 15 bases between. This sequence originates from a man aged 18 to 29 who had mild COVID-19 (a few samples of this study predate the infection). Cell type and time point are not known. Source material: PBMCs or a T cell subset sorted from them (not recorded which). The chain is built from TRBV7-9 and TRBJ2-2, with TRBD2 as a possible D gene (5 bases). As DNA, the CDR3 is TGTGCCAGCAGCGCCCAGTTATCGGGGACCGGGGAGCTGTTTTTT. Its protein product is CASSAQLSGTGELFF.